The 28 T cell receptor beta chains given below trace back to one sample, sequenced in a study of HIV-infected patients and healthy controls. cDNA was made from approximately 0.55 ug RNA using alpha and beta constant primers. Alpha and beta chain libraries were made separately by chain-specific third strand synthesis with multiplexing indices. TCRdb re-derived calls from the 5' RACE reads in MiXCR, one entry per CDR3 protein. There are around 16,000 distinct CDR3 sequences in the sample; 8% to 10% occur only once, and 5.1% lies in the top ten. All unsorted peripheral T cells were captured because whole blood was used without fractionation. The sample comprised blood. The source is an adult in good health.

The gene calls are TRBV7-6 and TRBJ2-2; TRBD2 matches at 13 bases. Germline-derived CDR1 and CDR2 are SGHVS and FNYEAQ. The CDR3 extends over 19 amino acids. Trimming took 1 base from V and 2 from J; bases not matched to a gene: 7. CDR3 residues: CASSLGDPGLAGNTGELFF. CDR3 bases: TGTGCCAGCAGCTTAGGGGACCCGGGACTAGCGGGAAACACCGGGGAGCTGTTTTTT.

This clonotype was counted at least ten times. Its ends do not fully match the called genes, so a read error is possible. The chain is built from TRBV7-7 and TRBJ2-2; TRBD2 aligns across 9 bases. This CDR3 contains 18 residues. Germline lookup yields CDR1 SSHAT and CDR2 FNYEAQ (reference sequence). CDR3 protein: CASSSSLAGYTNTGELFF. Here the CDR3 DNA reads TGTGCTAGCAGCTCCTCACTAGCGGGCTATACGAACACCGGGGAGCTGTTTTTT. The full variable domain, its missing parts supplied by reference TRBV7-7 and TRBJ2-2, is GAGVSQSPRYKVTKRGQDVTLRCDPISSHATLYWYQQALGQGPEFLTYFNYEAQPDKSGLPSDRFSAERPEGSISTLTIQRTEQRDSAMYRCASSSSLAGYTNTGELFFGEGSRLTVL.

The rearrangement links TRBV7-9 to TRBJ2-2; D remains unclear. The germline V gene encodes CDR1 SEHNR and CDR2 FQNEAQ (reference sequence). V shed 1 base and J shed 0 bases, with 6 bases lying between them. CDR3 length equals 15 residues. The chain's CDR3 is CASSLVSPNTGELFF. The CDR3 coding sequence is TGTGCCAGCAGCTTAGTCTCTCCGAACACCGGGGAGCTGTTTTTT.

This clonotype was picked up a small number of times. The chain has TRBV7-9 and TRBJ1-5; unclear D gene. From germline, CDR1 is SEHNR and CDR2 FQNEAQ (reference sequence). V shed 2 bases and J shed 0 bases, with 5 bases lying between them. CDR3 length: 14 amino acids. The CDR3 protein is CASSLWGSNQPQHF. In nucleotides, the CDR3 is TGTGCCAGCAGCTTATGGGGTAGCAATCAGCCCCAGCATTTT.

This clonotype has ten or more counts. The chain employs TRBV27 and TRBJ2-5; D may be TRBD1 or TRBD2 (5 bases each). The CDR3 contains 15 residues. Between the trimmed V and J ends, which lost 5 bases and 5 bases, there was a span of 18 bases. Germline values: CDR1 MNHEY, CDR2 SMNVEV (reference sequence). The CDR3 spells CASSPPGAGGETQYF. CDR3 DNA: TGTGCCAGCAGTCCGCCCGGGGCTGGCGGGGAGACCCAGTACTTC.

This clonotype was counted a single time. This chain joins TRBV7-2 and TRBJ2-3; D is possibly TRBD1 or TRBD2 (5 bases each). CDR1 is SGHTA, CDR2 FQGNSA, per germline. The CDR3 covers 17 residues. V lost 4 bases and J lost 7, with 24 bases in between. The CDR3 DNA reads TGTGCCAGCAGCTCGGTTGGGGACCCCCCCATAGCATATACGCAGTATTTT. Its translation is CASSSVGDPPIAYTQYF.

This clonotype occurred a few times. The rearrangement joins TRBV19 to TRBJ1-5; possible D gene TRBD1, 6 bases. The CDR3 totals 15 residues. With 10 bases removed from V and 6 bases from J, the gap between germline ends came to 22 bases. Germline V lookup: CDR1 LNHDA, CDR2 SQIVND (reference sequence). The CDR3 here is CATHLKAGGPQPQHF. The DNA of the CDR3 is TGTGCCACCCATCTAAAGGCTGGGGGGCCTCAGCCCCAGCATTTT.

This clonotype is medium-sized within its sample. The J gene is TRBJ2-5, the V gene TRBV6-5; possible D gene TRBD2, 7 bases. Germline CDR1 MNHEY, CDR2 SVGAGI. The V and J ends lost 0 bases and 4 bases respectively, with 12 bases between them. The CDR3 is 15 amino acids. The CDR3 DNA reads TGTGCCAGCAGTTACTCGGGGAGGGGGGGAGAGACCCAGTACTTC. This gives the protein CASSYSGRGGETQYF.

The V call is TRBV20-1, the J call TRBJ2-2; a possible D gene is TRBD2 (5 bases). The germline gives CDR1 DFQATT, CDR2 SNEGSKA (reference sequence). The CDR3 has 16 residues. Trimming left V 6 bases short and J 4 bases short, with 21 bases between. DNA of the CDR3: TGCAGTGCCTGTAAGGACTGGGGTTTGGTCACCGGGGAGCTGTTTTTT. Its protein product is CSACKDWGLVTGELFF.

This clonotype was seen at least ten times. The genes are TRBV5-6 and TRBJ2-5; tentatively, D is TRBD2 (6 bases). V lost 3 bases to trimming and J lost 5 bases, with 17 bases between them. Germline V CDR1 and CDR2: SGHDT, YYEEEE. The CDR3 has 15 amino acids. The CDR3 here is CASSSTSSAPETQYF. Here the CDR3 DNA reads TGTGCCAGCAGCTCCACTTCTAGCGCGCCCGAGACCCAGTACTTC.

V is TRBV6-1 and J is TRBJ2-7; D is uncertain. The ends were cut back, 1 base at V and 2 bases at J, with 9 bases in the middle. The CDR3 is made up of 14 amino acids. The V gene's germline CDR1 is MNHNS and CDR2 SASEGT. The CDR3, as DNA: TGTGCCAGCAGTGAAGGCCTGAATACCTACGAGCAGTACGTC. It specifies CASSEGLNTYEQYV.

This rearrangement joins TRBV6-5 to TRBJ2-1, with D unclear. Per the germline V gene, CDR1 is MNHEY and CDR2 is SVGAGI. The CDR3 is made up of 14 amino acids. V was shortened by 2 bases and J by 9 bases, with 14 bases between the two germline ends. CDR3 sequence reads: CASSYMPLGAEQFF. The CDR3 nucleotides read TGTGCCAGCAGTTACATGCCCCTAGGAGCTGAGCAGTTCTTC.

This clonotype came up many times. The chain employs TRBV28 and TRBJ1-1; D is ambiguous. Trimming took 6 bases from V and 0 from J, leaving 5 bases between them. The CDR3 contains 12 residues. Germline V gene data show CDR1 as MDHEN and CDR2 as SYDVKM. CDR3 coding DNA: TGTGCCAGCAGCGTCATGAACACTGAAGCTTTCTTT. Residues: CASSVMNTEAFF.

There are many counts of this clonotype. The rearrangement uses TRBV11-2 and TRBJ2-3, with a possible D match to TRBD1 (5 bases). This CDR3 contains 12 residues. V shed 2 bases and J shed 6 bases, with 6 bases lying between them. Germline V gene sequence: CDR1 SGHAT, CDR2 FQNNGV. CDR3 coding DNA: TGTGCCAGCAGCTTAACAGGTGATACGCAGTATTTT. Amino acids: CASSLTGDTQYF.

This clonotype occurred a few times. The chain recombines TRBV11-3 with TRBJ2-1; 8 bases align to TRBD1. This CDR3 has 15 residues. CDR1 is SGHNT and CDR2 is YENEEA in the germline V gene. Trimming took 0 bases from V and 4 from J; bases not matched to a gene: 2. The CDR3: CASSLEQGGYNEQFF. In DNA form, the CDR3 reads TGTGCCAGCAGCTTAGAACAGGGGGGTTACAATGAGCAGTTCTTC. Drawing the rest from reference TRBV11-3 and TRBJ2-1, the complete variable domain is EAGVVQSPRYKIIEKKQPVAFWCNPISGHNTLYWYLQNLGQGPELLIRYENEEAVDDSQLPKDRFSAERLKGVDSTLKIQPAELGDSAVYLCASSLEQGGYNEQFFGPGTRLTVL.

This clonotype was counted many times. The chain has TRBV20-1 and TRBJ1-1; D is unclear. Trimming removed 4 bases at V and 6 bases at J, with 9 bases between. Germline CDR1 DFQATT, CDR2 SNEGSKA (reference sequence). This CDR3 is built from 11 residues. For the CDR3, the DNA is TGCAGTGCTACGCTTCTCGCTGAAGCTTTCTTT. Its protein product is CSATLLAEAFF.

This clonotype has ten or more counts. V is TRBV12-3 or TRBV12-4 and J is TRBJ1-3; the D is unclear. The V end was cut by 7 bases, the J end by 4 bases, with 11 bases between. The CDR3 contains 13 residues. The chain's CDR3 is CASNLLSGNTIYF. As DNA, the CDR3 is TGTGCCAGCAACTTACTCTCCGGAAACACCATATATTTT.

This clonotype has at least ten counts. This sequence joins TRBV21-1 and TRBJ1-4. TRBV21-1 is tagged as a pseudogene. The CDR3 consists of 15 residues. CDR3 sequence (DNA): TGTGCCAGCAGCAAAGATGCGGGAAGTAATGAAAAACTGTTTTTT. Protein: CASSKDAGSNEKLFF.

This clonotype was seen many times. The rearrangement links TRBV19 to TRBJ1-2; perhaps TRBD1 as D (5 bases). The germline gives CDR1 LNHDA, CDR2 SQIVND (reference sequence). V was cut by 8 bases and J by 3 bases, with 19 bases left in between. This CDR3 is built from 15 residues. CDR3 sequence: CASLPGSGRDYGYTF. The CDR3 coding sequence is TGTGCCAGTCTCCCCGGGTCAGGGAGAGACTATGGCTACACCTTC.

This clonotype was recorded at least ten times. V gene TRBV6-5 combines with J gene TRBJ1-1; D remains unclear. The germline V and J ends were trimmed by 4 bases and 6 bases, with 12 bases remaining between them. The CDR3 is made up of 13 amino acids. The germline V gene has CDR1 MNHEY and CDR2 SVGAGI. CDR3 sequence (DNA): TGTGCCAGCAGTTCCTCGGTGGTGGCTGAAGCTTTCTTT. Translated, it gives CASSSSVVAEAFF.

The chain links TRBV5-1 to TRBJ2-5; 14 positions agree with TRBD2. The J segment lost 3 bases and the V segment lost 0 bases, leaving 1 base of the junction unmatched. From germline, CDR1 is SGHRS and CDR2 YFSETQ. CDR3 length equals 16 residues. The chain's CDR3 is CASSLGGLAGEETQYF. The CDR3 region has the DNA TGCGCCAGCAGCTTGGGGGGACTAGCGGGAGAAGAGACCCAGTACTTC.

This chain uses TRBV14 with TRBJ1-2; D gene unclear. Germline CDR1 SGHDN, CDR2 FVKESK. The CDR3 is 16 residues long. Trimming removed 1 base from V and 6 bases from J, with 18 bases in between. This CDR3 is CASSQGLVAEANGYTF. In nucleotides, the CDR3 is TGTGCCAGCAGCCAAGGACTCGTTGCGGAGGCCAATGGCTACACCTTC.

This clonotype was picked up many times. The chain carries TRBV4-1 and TRBJ2-7; D may be TRBD1 (5 bases). V lost 0 bases and J lost 2, with 8 bases in between. Looked up from germline, CDR1 is MGHRA and CDR2 is YSYEKL. The CDR3 is 14 amino acids. DNA of the CDR3: TGCGCCAGCAGCCAAGATTTAGGGGCCTACGAGCAGTACGTC. It encodes CASSQDLGAYEQYV.

This clonotype was recorded many times. V gene TRBV24-1 combines with J gene TRBJ2-2; TRBD2 aligns across 7 bases. The germline CDR1 and CDR2 sequences are KGHDR and SFDVKD. Unmatched junction bases numbered 7, after V lost 3 bases and J lost 7 bases. This CDR3 has 15 residues. Here the CDR3 reads CATSDPAAGVGELFF. For the CDR3, the DNA is TGTGCCACCAGTGATCCGGCCGCGGGAGTCGGGGAGCTGTTTTTT.

By sample share, this clonotype is medium-sized. The chain is built from TRBV24-1 and TRBJ1-2; 8 nucleotides agree with TRBD1. J lost 2 bases, V lost 9 bases, and 1 base had no gene match. The CDR3 extends over 12 amino acids. Germline V gene data show CDR1 as KGHDR and CDR2 as SFDVKD. The CDR3 protein is CATRDRNYGYTF. For the CDR3, the DNA is TGTGCCACCCGGGACAGGAACTATGGCTACACCTTC.

This clonotype was observed at least ten times. The chain combines TRBV10-2 with TRBJ2-1; tentatively, D is TRBD1 (7 bases). Per germline, CDR1 WSHSY and CDR2 SAAADI. This CDR3 region has 16 residues. Trimming pared 4 bases from V and 3 bases from J, leaving 16 bases between. For the CDR3, the DNA is TGCGCCAGCAGTGGAGTGGACAGGACTATCTACAATGAGCAGTTCTTC. This encodes CASSGVDRTIYNEQFF.

This clonotype has only a few counts. J is TRBJ1-4 and V is TRBV19, with a weak D call TRBD1 (5 bases). This CDR3 comprises 16 residues. V was trimmed by 4 bases and J by 0 bases, leaving 12 bases between them. From germline, CDR1 is LNHDA and CDR2 SQIVND (reference sequence). The CDR3 coding sequence is TGTGCCAGTAGTACTACAGGAAGAACAACTAATGAAAAACTGTTTTTT. It codes for CASSTTGRTTNEKLFF.

This clonotype occurred a few times. The chain links TRBV7-9 to TRBJ2-7, with D unclear. Germline V lookup: CDR1 SEHNR, CDR2 FQNEAQ (reference sequence). Trimming cost V 8 bases and J 4 bases, with 6 bases left between them. CDR3 size: 10 residues. The CDR3 nucleotides are TGTGCCAGCCGGCGGTACGAGCAGTACGTC. It codes for CASRRYEQYV.